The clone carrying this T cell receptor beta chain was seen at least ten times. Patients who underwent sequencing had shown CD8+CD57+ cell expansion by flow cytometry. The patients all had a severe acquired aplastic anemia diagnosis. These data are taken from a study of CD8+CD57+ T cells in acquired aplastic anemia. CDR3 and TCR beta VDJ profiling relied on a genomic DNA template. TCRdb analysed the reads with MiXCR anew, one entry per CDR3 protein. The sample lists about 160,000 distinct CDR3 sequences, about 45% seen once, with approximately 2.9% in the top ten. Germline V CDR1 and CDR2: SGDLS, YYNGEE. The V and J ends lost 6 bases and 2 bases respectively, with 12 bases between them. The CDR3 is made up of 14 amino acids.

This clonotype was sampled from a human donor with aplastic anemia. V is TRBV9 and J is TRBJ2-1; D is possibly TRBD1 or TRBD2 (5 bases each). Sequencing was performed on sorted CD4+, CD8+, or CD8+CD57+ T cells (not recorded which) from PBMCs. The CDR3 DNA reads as TGTGCCAGCACAAGGGACGAAACCTACAATGAGCAGTTCTTC. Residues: CASTRDETYNEQFF.